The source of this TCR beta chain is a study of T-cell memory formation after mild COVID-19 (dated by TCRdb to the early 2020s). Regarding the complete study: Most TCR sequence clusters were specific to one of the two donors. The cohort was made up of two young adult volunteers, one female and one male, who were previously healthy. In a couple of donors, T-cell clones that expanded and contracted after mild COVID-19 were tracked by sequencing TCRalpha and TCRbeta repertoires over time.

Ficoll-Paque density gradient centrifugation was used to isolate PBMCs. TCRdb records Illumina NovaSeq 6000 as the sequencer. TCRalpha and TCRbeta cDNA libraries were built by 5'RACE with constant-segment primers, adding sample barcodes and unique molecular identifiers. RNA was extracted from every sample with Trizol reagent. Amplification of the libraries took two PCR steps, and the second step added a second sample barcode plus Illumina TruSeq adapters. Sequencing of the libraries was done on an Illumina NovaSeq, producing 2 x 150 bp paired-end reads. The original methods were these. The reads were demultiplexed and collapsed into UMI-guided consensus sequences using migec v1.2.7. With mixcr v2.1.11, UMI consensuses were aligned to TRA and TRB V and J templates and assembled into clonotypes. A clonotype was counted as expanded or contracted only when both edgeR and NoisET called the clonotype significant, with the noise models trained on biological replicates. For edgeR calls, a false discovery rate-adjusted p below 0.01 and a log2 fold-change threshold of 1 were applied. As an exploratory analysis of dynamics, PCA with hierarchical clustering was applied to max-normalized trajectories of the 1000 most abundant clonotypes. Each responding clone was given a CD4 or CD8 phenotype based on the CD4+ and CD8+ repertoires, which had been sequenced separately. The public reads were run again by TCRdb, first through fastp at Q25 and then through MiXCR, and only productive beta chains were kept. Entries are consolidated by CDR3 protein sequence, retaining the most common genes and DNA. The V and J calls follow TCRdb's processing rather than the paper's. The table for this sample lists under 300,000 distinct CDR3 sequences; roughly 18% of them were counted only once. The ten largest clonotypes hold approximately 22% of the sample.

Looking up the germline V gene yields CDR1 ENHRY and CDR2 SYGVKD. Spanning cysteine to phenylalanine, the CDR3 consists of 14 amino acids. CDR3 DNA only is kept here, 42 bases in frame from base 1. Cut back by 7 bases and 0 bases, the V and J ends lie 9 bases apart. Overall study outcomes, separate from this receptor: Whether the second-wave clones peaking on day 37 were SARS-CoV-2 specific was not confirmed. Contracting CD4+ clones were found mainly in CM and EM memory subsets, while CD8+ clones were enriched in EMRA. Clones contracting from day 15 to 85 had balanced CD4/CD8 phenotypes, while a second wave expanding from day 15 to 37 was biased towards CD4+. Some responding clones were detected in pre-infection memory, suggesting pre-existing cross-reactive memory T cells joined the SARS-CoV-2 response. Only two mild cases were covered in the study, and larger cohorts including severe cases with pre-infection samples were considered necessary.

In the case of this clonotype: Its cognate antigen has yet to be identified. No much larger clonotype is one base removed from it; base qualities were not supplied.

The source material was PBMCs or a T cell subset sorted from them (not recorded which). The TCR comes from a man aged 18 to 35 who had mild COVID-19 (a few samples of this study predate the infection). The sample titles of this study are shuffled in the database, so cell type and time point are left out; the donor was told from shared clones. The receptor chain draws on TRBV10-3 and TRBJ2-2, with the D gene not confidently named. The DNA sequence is TGTGCCATCAACGGAAGAGCGAACACCGGGGAGCTGTTTTTT. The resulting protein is CAINGRANTGELFF.